Ten or more counts support the clone carrying this TCR beta chain. Its target is not known. This record belongs to a study of T cells after yellow fever vaccination. TCRdb passed the 5' RACE reads through MiXCR, listing each CDR3 protein once. Of over 250,000 distinct CDR3 sequences listed, roughly 4.8% are singletons. Notes on the study in general: Booster sampling recovered most clones from primary vaccination (approximately 97% CD4, roughly 88% CD8).

The CDR3 loop spans 15 amino acids. Trimming shortened V by 1 base and J by 4 bases, and 13 bases separated the two germline ends. CDR1 and CDR2 (germline): LGHNA, YNFKEQ. This chain uses TRBV4-2 with TRBJ1-2; D call uncertain. Sequenced here: CD4+ T cells sorted from PBMCs, sampled on the day of the yellow fever booster vaccination. The sequence was collected from a man between 18 and 35 years old who received the YFV17D yellow fever vaccine. CDR3 sequence reads: CASSQGSVGSYGYTF. Here the CDR3 DNA reads TGTGCCAGCAGCCAAGGGAGCGTCGGGAGCTATGGCTACACCTTC.